This T cell receptor beta chain was retrieved from a study of blood T cell repertoires in COVID-19. Across the whole study: COVID-19 samples, acute and convalescent, were from the United States, Italy and Spain. The cDNA or gDNA used as material had been derived from T cells, B-cell-depleted T cells, or PBMCs.

The CDR3 contains 15 residues. Looked up from germline, CDR1 is SGHRS and CDR2 is YFSETQ. Losses at the gene ends were 3 bases for V and 2 bases for J; bases not matched to a gene: 8. Seattle cases were enrolled at active infection and followed longitudinally. Per the authors' pipeline: Amplifying reference gene primers gave estimates of nucleated cell counts. Libraries were prepared by immunoSEQ multiplex PCR; TCRdb keeps only in-frame clonotypes and omits some of them. The DNA was the basis for D and trimming; V, J and clone size are from that table. The sample includes 250,000 to 300,000 clones, around nine tenths of them seen just once.

Material for sequencing was peripheral blood. The TCR comes from a woman in her 70s with COVID-19, enrolled during active disease. V and J are TRBV5-1 and TRBJ2-7; the match to TRBD2 covers 7 bases. This CDR3 reads CASSSLAGETYEQYF. Written as DNA, the CDR3 is TGCGCCAGCAGCTCGTTAGCGGGTGAGACCTACGAGCAGTACTTC.